These 12 T cell receptor beta chains share one sample of origin, sequenced in a study of identical twins. One entry per CDR3 protein results from TCRdb running MiXCR on the 5' RACE reads. The data show under 900,000 distinct CDR3 sequences, 15% to 20% seen once. These data were likewise used in another study, on T cells expressing NK-cell markers.

Source material: PBMCs. The receptors were gathered from a woman aged 18 to 35 in good health.

J is TRBJ1-2 and V is TRBV29-1, with 8 bases identical to TRBD1. V lost 4 bases to trimming and J lost 4 bases; unmatched junction nucleotides: 11. Looked up from germline, CDR1 is SQVTM and CDR2 is ANQGSEA. The CDR3 consists of 15 residues. The CDR3 reads CSVGGRTGTFYGYTF. DNA for the CDR3: TGCAGCGTTGGAGGTCGGACAGGGACTTTCTATGGCTACACCTTC.

J is TRBJ2-3 and V is TRBV6-2 or TRBV6-3; 11 bases line up with TRBD2. V was pared by 3 bases and J by 5 bases, with 7 bases of the junction left unmatched. The CDR3 runs to 16 residues. The V gene's germline CDR1 is MNHEY and CDR2 SVGEGT. In DNA form, the CDR3 reads TGTGCCAGCAGTTATACGACTAGCGGGGCTGGAGATACGCAGTATTTT. Protein: CASSYTTSGAGDTQYF.

This clonotype was detected ten times or more. This chain connects TRBV14 to TRBJ2-3; D gene unclear. The CDR3 is 14 amino acids. V was clipped by 1 base and J by 0 bases, with 5 bases between them. Germline CDR1 SGHDN, CDR2 FVKESK. In nucleotides, the CDR3 is TGTGCCAGCAGCCAAGGTTATAGCACAGATACGCAGTATTTT. This sequence encodes CASSQGYSTDTQYF.

This clonotype was seen more than once but under ten times. J is TRBJ2-2 and V is TRBV2; 7 bases match TRBD1. The germline V gene has CDR1 SNHLY and CDR2 FYNNEI. CDR3 length equals 12 residues. Germline trimming cut 7 bases from V and 4 bases from J; bases unmatched to any gene: 0. The CDR3 sequence is CASTGGTGELFF. In DNA, the CDR3 is TGTGCCAGCACAGGGGGCACCGGGGAGCTGTTTTTT. The full variable domain, with the rest looked up from reference TRBV2 and TRBJ2-2, is EPEVTQTPSHQVTQMGQEVILRCVPISNHLYFYWYRQILGQKVEFLVSFYNNEISEKSEIFDDQFSVERPDGSNFTLKIRSTKLEDSAMYFCASTGGTGELFFGEGSRLTVL.

This clonotype has more than one count but fewer than ten. The genes are TRBV5-5 and TRBJ2-5; D is perhaps TRBD1 (6 bases). The germline V gene encodes CDR1 SGHKS and CDR2 YYEKEE (reference sequence). V lost 2 bases to trimming and J lost 9 bases, with 20 bases between them. The CDR3 loop spans 15 amino acids. DNA of the CDR3: TGTGCCAGCAGCTTCACCCTCTGGGGGCGCGAGGCCCAGTACTTC. Its translation is CASSFTLWGREAQYF.

V and J are TRBV6-2 or TRBV6-3 and TRBJ2-5; D uncertain. The CDR3 contains 14 residues. Germline loops: CDR1 MNHEY, CDR2 SVGEGT. V gave up 2 bases and J gave up 1 base, with 8 bases separating them. CDR3 protein: CASSYAKLQETQYF. Written as DNA, the CDR3 is TGTGCCAGCAGTTACGCGAAACTCCAAGAGACCCAGTACTTC.

The table lists this clonotype with a few counts. The chain uses TRBV5-1 and TRBJ2-3; D unresolved. This CDR3 comprises 14 residues. V gave up 4 bases and J gave up 3 bases, with 12 bases separating them. Germline CDR1 is SGHRS and CDR2 is YFSETQ. DNA for the CDR3: TGCGCCAGCAGCCCACAACGTCTTACAGATACGCAGTATTTT. Its protein is CASSPQRLTDTQYF.

This clonotype was recorded a few times. The chain recombines TRBV10-3 with TRBJ1-1, with 7 positions matching TRBD1. There are 13 residues in the CDR3. Germline CDR1 and CDR2: ENHRY and SYGVKD. With V trimmed by 2 bases and J by 5 bases, 2 bases remained unmatched. CDR3 in DNA: TGTGCCATCAGTGAGGCAGGGGGAACTGAAGCTTTCTTT. The encoded protein is CAISEAGGTEAFF.

This clonotype occurred a few times. The V and J genes are TRBV5-1 and TRBJ2-1, with 7 bases that match TRBD2. CDR1 SGHRS and CDR2 YFSETQ come from the germline V gene. V was pared by 5 bases and J by 6 bases, with 11 bases of the junction left unmatched. CDR3 length: 15 amino acids. As DNA, the CDR3 is TGCGCCAGCAGTCAACCGGGACTAAGGACCAATGAGCAGTTCTTC. Encoded protein: CASSQPGLRTNEQFF.

This chain links TRBV3-1 with TRBJ1-5; D remains ambiguous. The CDR3 is 14 amino acids. V shed 1 base and J shed 4 bases, with 8 bases lying between them. CDR1 is LGHDT and CDR2 is YNNKEL in the germline V gene (reference sequence). The CDR3 sequence: CASSQVVGNQPQHF. The CDR3 nucleotides are TGTGCCAGCAGCCAAGTGGTGGGAAATCAGCCCCAGCATTTT.

CDR3 loop: CATSSSFFLPGQGPDTQYF. The DNA of the CDR3 is TGTGCCACCAGCAGTTCCTTCTTCCTTCCGGGACAGGGCCCAGATACGCAGTATTTT. The V gene is TRBV24-1, the J gene TRBJ2-3, with 9 positions matching TRBD1. Germline assignment: CDR1 KGHDR and CDR2 SFDVKD. The CDR3 covers 19 residues. V lost 7 bases, J lost 4 bases, and 20 bases stayed unmatched.

CDR3 bases: TGTGCCAGCAGTACTCCCCAGGGGAGGAACTATGGCTACACCTTC. Protein sequence: CASSTPQGRNYGYTF. The genes are TRBV2 and TRBJ1-2, with D possibly being TRBD1 (6 bases). The CDR3 loop spans 15 amino acids. Germline CDR1 SNHLY, CDR2 FYNNEI. V lost 5 bases and J lost 2, with 15 bases in between. Variable domain in full (rest from reference TRBV2 and TRBJ1-2): EPEVTQTPSHQVTQMGQEVILRCVPISNHLYFYWYRQILGQKVEFLVSFYNNEISEKSEIFDDQFSVERPDGSNFTLKIRSTKLEDSAMYFCASSTPQGRNYGYTFGSGTRLTVV.